The clone carrying this T cell receptor beta chain was counted a few times. Molecular barcoding with unique molecular identifiers was used for the TCRbeta library. TCRdb re-analysed the PCR reads in MiXCR, keeping a single row per CDR3 protein. The table shows roughly 670,000 distinct CDR3 sequences, with roughly 14% occurring only once. CDR1 is SGHRS and CDR2 is YFSETQ in the germline V gene. V lost 4 bases and J 6 bases, leaving 9 bases between the germline ends. The CDR3 loop spans 12 amino acids. These data belong to a study of T-cell reconstitution after alpha-beta-depleted transplantation in children.

Sequences were derived from PBMCs, sampled before TCRalphabeta/CD19-depleted stem cell transplant. The chain employs TRBV5-1 and TRBJ2-3; D unclear. The TCR sequence derives from a girl aged 2 to 9 with congenital amegakaryocytic thrombocytopenia, due to receive a stem cell transplant. CDR3 bases: TGCGCCAGCAGCGCGGCCTGGGATACGCAGTATTTT. Translated: CASSAAWDTQYF.